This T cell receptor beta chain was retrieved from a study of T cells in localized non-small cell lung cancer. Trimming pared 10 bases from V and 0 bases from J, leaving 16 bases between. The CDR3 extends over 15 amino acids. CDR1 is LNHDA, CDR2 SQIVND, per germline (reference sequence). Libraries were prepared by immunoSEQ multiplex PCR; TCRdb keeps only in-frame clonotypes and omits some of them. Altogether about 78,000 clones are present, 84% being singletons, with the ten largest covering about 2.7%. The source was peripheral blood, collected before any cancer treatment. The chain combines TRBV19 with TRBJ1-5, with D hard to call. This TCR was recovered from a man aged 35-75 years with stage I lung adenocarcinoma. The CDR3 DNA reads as TGTGCCACCCGAGGAACAGCCCATAGCAATCAGCCCCAGCATTTT. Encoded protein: CATRGTAHSNQPQHF.